Listed below are T cell receptor beta chains from one sample, sequenced in a study of Graves' ophthalmopathy and Graves' hyperthyroidism. One entry per CDR3 protein, called by TCRdb with MiXCR from the multiplex PCR reads. This table holds around 1,200,000 distinct CDR3 sequences, less than 45% found once. Material for sequencing was peripheral blood or thyroid tissue (not recorded which). All receptors derive from an adult man with Graves' hyperthyroidism. Both conserved end residues are trimmed from each CDR3. Fields, in order: clone size, J gene, V gene, CDR3 protein. Part of the rows lack a size; the others show once, few, many or a class for expanded clones.

NA | TRBJ1-1 | TRBV7-9 | ASSLAGRPTEAF
NA | TRBJ1-4 | TRBV6-1 | ASSYSQTLNEKLF
many | TRBJ1-4 | TRBV2 | ASKVWDATNEKLF
NA | TRBJ2-2 | TRBV11-2 | ASSFRSVGGIELF
many | TRBJ2-6 | TRBV7-9 | ASSSHPGTSSFSGANVLT
many | TRBJ1-1 | TRBV6-5 | ASSSLTENTEAF
NA | TRBJ2-7 | TRBV2 | ATGREVGDYEQY
NA | TRBJ2-6 | TRBV10-3 | ATTAFGANVLT
few | TRBJ2-5 | TRBV19 | ASSVGTGQETQC
once | TRBJ2-3 | TRBV29-1 | SASRDLNLDTQY
many | TRBJ1-5 | TRBV20-1 | SARVDRESRLQPQH
once | TRBJ1-6 | TRBV15 | ATSRDLGWSPLH
many | TRBJ2-7 | TRBV5-1 | ASSLGEYEQY